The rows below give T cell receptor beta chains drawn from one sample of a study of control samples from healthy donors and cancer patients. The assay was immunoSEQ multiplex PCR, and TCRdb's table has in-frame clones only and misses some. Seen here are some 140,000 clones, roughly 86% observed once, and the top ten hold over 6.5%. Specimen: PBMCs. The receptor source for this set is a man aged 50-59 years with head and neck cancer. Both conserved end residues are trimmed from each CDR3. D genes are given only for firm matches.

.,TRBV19,ASSIEDTRGNSPLH
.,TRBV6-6,ASSYGRRAF
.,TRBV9,ASSLDSLSEQY
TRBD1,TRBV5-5,ASSLGWTGDYNEQF
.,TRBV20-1,SAPSADEQF
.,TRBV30,AWSTTGGNTIY
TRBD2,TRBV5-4,ASSSPAAGGSYEQY
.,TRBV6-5,ASSYSIRGEAF
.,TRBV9,ASSVGGRAHGEQF
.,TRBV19,ASKSQGEANEQF
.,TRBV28,ASDRGASYEQY
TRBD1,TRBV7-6,ASSLGQGGYNEQF
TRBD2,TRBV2,ASSGGGFRSSYEQY
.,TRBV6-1,ASSEQGGNTIY
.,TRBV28,ASSSSGTLSYEQY
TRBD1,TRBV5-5,ASSPGTGGTYTEAF
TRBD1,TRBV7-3,ASSARQGMNTEAF
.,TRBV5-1,ASSLVDDTQY
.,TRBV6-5,ASSFAGAGTWS
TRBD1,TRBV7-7,ASSSQGAEETQY
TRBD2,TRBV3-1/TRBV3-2,ASSQEFSGGPNSYEQY
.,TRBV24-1,ATSDFFRAF
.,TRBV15,ATSRKPGAGNSYEQY
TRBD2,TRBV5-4,ASSKGLASYEQY
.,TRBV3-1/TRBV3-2,ASSTRTVSLQRIDTDTQY
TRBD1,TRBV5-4,ASSLGGAGGLYEQY
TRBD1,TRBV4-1,ASSQDRRGGNSPLH
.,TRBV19,ASSALPPPYGYT
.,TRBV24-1,ATRGSMNTEAF
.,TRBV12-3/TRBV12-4,ATTGQITDTQY
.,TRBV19,ASTSLGGNSPLH
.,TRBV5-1,VSSAIVAATNEKLF
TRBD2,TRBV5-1,ASSLGGLARDYNEQF
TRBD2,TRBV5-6,ASSFLAGNEQF
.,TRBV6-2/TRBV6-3,ASSYSLGGGRLYEQY
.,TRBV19,ASSMGSRGIYGYT
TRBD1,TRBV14,ASSQDRRGQVTDTQY
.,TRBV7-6,ASSLTKRAIDTQY
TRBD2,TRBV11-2,ASSLLAGGPDTQY
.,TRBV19,ASTPPERDNEQF
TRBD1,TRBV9,ASSATGDSYYGYT
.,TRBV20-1,SAIQSSEQF
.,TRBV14,ASSQGRYYGYT
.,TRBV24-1,ATSDQKSYNQPQH
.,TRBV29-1,SVEWSGRWTEAF